This TCR beta chain was identified during a study of T cells in Graves' hyperthyroidism and ophthalmopathy. V lost 5 bases and J lost 10, with 18 bases in between. The CDR3 is 14 amino acids. Template material for amplifying TCR beta CDR3 regions consisted of RNA transcripts. The TCR CDR3 first-round RT-PCR relied on the HTBI primer set. TCRdb re-derived calls from the multiplex PCR reads in MiXCR, one entry per CDR3 protein. The data hold some 360,000 distinct CDR3 sequences, with 15% to 20% observed a single time. Sequences were obtained from blood. V is TRBV12-3 or TRBV12-4 and J is TRBJ1-5; D not resolved. This TCR was sampled from a woman in her thirties or forties with Graves' ophthalmopathy. The DNA for the CDR3 is TGTGCCAGCAGTCCCAAAATTGACGGCTATCCCCAGCATTTT. It is translated as CASSPKIDGYPQHF.